This TCR beta chain was found in a study of T cells in Graves' hyperthyroidism and ophthalmopathy. Study-wide findings and caveats: The model forecast ophthalmopathy, anticipating it by a median 6.5 months before onset. Ophthalmopathy could be told apart from stable hyperthyroidism with a 13 V-J model.

Graves' hyperthyroidism without ophthalmopathy progression within 18 months was termed stable. Diagnoses were established using clinical symptoms, serum thyroxine and TRAb, thyroid ultrasound and orbital computed tomography. TCR beta CDR3 sequences were amplified from RNA transcripts. The HTBI primer set served for first-round RT-PCR of the TCR CDR3. Via MiXCR, TCRdb re-called the multiplex PCR reads, giving one row per CDR3 protein. The sample includes approximately 590,000 distinct CDR3 sequences, more than 45% of them seen just once. The germline V gene has CDR1 MGHDK and CDR2 SYGVNS. The CDR3 extends over 13 amino acids. The trim removed 10 bases at V and 4 bases at J, leaving 9 bases unmatched. Regarding this clonotype: Its antigen is still unknown.

The sequencing sample was made of peripheral blood or thyroid tissue (not recorded which). This rearrangement joins TRBV25-1 to TRBJ1-2; 7 bases line up with TRBD1. The receptor's source is a woman under 30 with Graves' hyperthyroidism. In nucleotides, the CDR3 is TGTGCCATCAACAGGGGCCGATTCTATGGCTACACCTTC. It specifies CAINRGRFYGYTF.